Listed here are 14 T cell receptor beta chains from one sample, sequenced in a study of somatic mutations in cytotoxic T cells in rheumatoid arthritis. This table comes from immunoSEQ multiplex PCR, and its TCRdb copy is limited to in-frame clones, with some not included. The sample gives about 36,000 clones, approximately 80% of which show up once; more than 2.5% is in the top ten. The material sequenced was CD8+ T cells sorted from blood. All receptors derive from a middle-aged man in good health.

V and J are TRBV7-9 and TRBJ2-5; maybe TRBD1 (5 bases). The CDR3 spans 16 residues. V dropped 5 bases and J dropped 0 bases, with 16 bases sitting between them. Per germline, CDR1 SEHNR and CDR2 FQNEAQ (reference sequence). This chain's CDR3 is CASSEDIGPYQETQYF. DNA for the CDR3: TGTGCCAGCAGCGAGGACATCGGTCCTTACCAAGAGACCCAGTACTTC.

V usage is TRBV5-6 and J usage is TRBJ2-1, with TRBD2 as a possible D gene (5 bases). Trimming pared 2 bases from V and 1 base from J, leaving 10 bases between. This CDR3 comprises 15 residues. The germline CDR1 and CDR2 sequences are SGHDT and YYEEEE. CDR3 coding DNA: TGTGCCAGCAGCTTAGGCGGGCCTTCCTACAATGAGCAGTTCTTC. It yields the protein CASSLGGPSYNEQFF.

The genes are TRBV5-4 and TRBJ2-7; unclear D gene. From germline, CDR1 is SGHNT and CDR2 YYREEE (reference sequence). The CDR3 length is 14 residues. The ends were cut back, 4 bases at V and 7 bases at J, with 18 bases in the middle. CDR3 residues: CASSAERWGGEQYF. CDR3 coding DNA: TGTGCCAGCAGCGCTGAAAGATGGGGTGGGGAGCAGTACTTC.

The rearrangement uses TRBV4-1 and TRBJ1-5; D ambiguous. Trimming shortened V by 1 base and J by 1 base, and 8 bases separated the two germline ends. This CDR3 spans 15 amino acids. Germline CDR1 is MGHRA and CDR2 is YSYEKL. The DNA of the CDR3 is TGCGCCAGCAGCCAAGCCTACGGCAGCAATCAGCCCCAGCATTTT. Encoded protein: CASSQAYGSNQPQHF.

This CDR3 is CASSGRLGRVNTEAFF. The CDR3 DNA follows: TGTGCCAGCAGCGGCCGATTGGGACGGGTGAACACTGAAGCTTTCTTT. The chain employs TRBV11-2 and TRBJ1-1; possible D gene TRBD1, 5 bases. Trimming took 5 bases from V and 0 from J, leaving 16 bases between them. This CDR3 has 16 residues. Germline V lookup: CDR1 SGHAT, CDR2 FQNNGV.

As for this clone: Other nucleotide sequences from this sample produce the same CDR3. The chain combines TRBV6-4 with TRBJ2-3; 12 positions match TRBD2. From germline, CDR1 is MRHNA and CDR2 SNTAGT. The junction had 0 bases not matched to a gene; V was cut back by 2 bases and J by 3 bases. The CDR3 consists of 15 residues. CDR3 sequence: CASSDGTSGTDTQYF. For the CDR3, the DNA is TGTGCCAGCAGTGACGGGACTAGCGGGACAGATACGCAGTATTTT.

The rearrangement uses TRBV9 and TRBJ2-1; maybe TRBD1 (5 bases). Germline V gene sequence: CDR1 SGDLS, CDR2 YYNGEE. The CDR3 consists of 15 residues. Between the trimmed V and J ends, which lost 2 bases and 5 bases, there was a span of 14 bases. In DNA form, the CDR3 reads TGTGCCAGCAGCGTGTGGGGCCTGATTAACAATGAGCAGTTCTTC. Translating it yields CASSVWGLINNEQFF.

The V and J genes are TRBV7-2 and TRBJ2-2; TRBD2 agrees at 10 bases. J gave up 5 bases and V 6 bases, and 12 bases lay outside the gene matches. CDR3 length: 17 residues. Looked up from germline, CDR1 is SGHTA and CDR2 is FQGNSA. For the CDR3, the DNA is TGTGCCAGCAGTTTTTGGCTAGCGGGAGCTTCGACCGGGGAGCTGTTTTTT. It specifies CASSFWLAGASTGELFF.

V usage is TRBV7-8 and J usage is TRBJ1-1; a weak D match, TRBD1 (5 bases). Deletions cut 5 bases from V and 5 bases from J, with 18 bases between. There are 15 residues in the CDR3. Germline V gene data show CDR1 as SGHVS and CDR2 as FQNEAQ. The CDR3 DNA follows: TGTGCCAGCAGCGCACGCGGGACCCTCAGGACTGAAGCTTTCTTT. It translates to CASSARGTLRTEAFF.

The chain couples TRBV11-2 to TRBJ2-7, with D possibly TRBD1 on 5 matching bases. Trimming pared 2 bases from V and 0 bases from J, leaving 11 bases between. The length of the CDR3 is 15 residues. Germline V CDR1 and CDR2: SGHAT, FQNNGV. The CDR3 DNA is TGTGCCAGCAGCTTATTAGACAGCAGCTCCTACGAGCAGTACTTC. Its translation: CASSLLDSSSYEQYF. Full variable domain (remainder filled in from reference TRBV11-2 and TRBJ2-7): EAGVAQSPRYKIIEKRQSVAFWCNPISGHATLYWYQQILGQGPKLLIQFQNNGVVDDSQLPKDRFSAERLKGVDSTLKIQPAKLEDSAVYLCASSLLDSSSYEQYFGPGTRLTVT.

The chain combines TRBV6-1 with TRBJ1-4; D is possibly TRBD1 (5 bases). The V end lost 11 bases, the J end lost 0 bases, and 13 bases lay between the germline ends. This CDR3 has 14 residues. The germline gives CDR1 MNHNS, CDR2 SASEGT. Here the CDR3 DNA reads TGTGCCGGGGGGGAAACTGCAACTAATGAAAAACTGTTTTTT. This encodes CAGGETATNEKLFF.

DNA for the CDR3: TGTGCCAGCAGCTCGGGACTAGTCCAGGACGAGCAGTACTTC. This translates into CASSSGLVQDEQYF. The chain employs TRBV13 and TRBJ2-7; 8 bases are a match to TRBD2. Germline V CDR1 and CDR2: PRHDT, FYEKMQ (reference sequence). The CDR3 has 14 amino acids. J lost 5 bases, V lost 4 bases, and 7 bases had no gene match.

This chain connects TRBV5-1 to TRBJ2-7, with 7 bases lining up with TRBD1. The germline CDR1 and CDR2 sequences are SGHRS and YFSETQ. With 3 bases clipped from V and 2 bases from J, the junction kept 5 bases outside the gene matches. This CDR3 is built from 14 residues. The CDR3 nucleotides are TGCGCCAGCAGCTCGACAGGGTTTGCCTACGAGCAGTACTTC. This encodes CASSSTGFAYEQYF.

Here the CDR3 reads CASSTGLRYEQYF. The DNA of the CDR3 is TGCGCCAGCTCCACGGGACTCCGCTACGAGCAGTACTTC. The chain recombines TRBV10-1 with TRBJ2-7, with D possibly being TRBD2 (6 bases). V lost 8 bases and J 3 bases, leaving 14 bases between the germline ends. The CDR3 totals 13 residues. Germline lookup yields CDR1 WNHNN and CDR2 SYGVQD (reference sequence).